The 8 T cell receptor beta chains in this list originate from one sample, sequenced in a study of shared clonotypes between healthy human individuals. TCRdb keeps only in-frame clones here, not all; method: immunoSEQ multiplex PCR. Here the sample spans approximately 2.5 million clones, approximately 90% being singletons. Sequencing input: naive CD4+ T cells sorted from blood. Subset specified: CD45RA+ positively selected. The receptors stem from a man between 18 and 35 years old in good health.

The genes are TRBV18 and TRBJ2-1; 12 nucleotides line up with TRBD2. CDR1 is KGHSH and CDR2 is LQKENI in the germline V gene. The CDR3 covers 16 residues. V was clipped by 3 bases and J by 4 bases; unmatched bases: 4. CDR3 protein: CASSPLAGGAYNEQFF. The DNA of the CDR3 is TGTGCCAGCTCACCGCTAGCGGGGGGGGCATACAATGAGCAGTTCTTC.

This chain connects TRBV6-5 to TRBJ1-3; TRBD1 matches 8 bases. The CDR3 contains 15 residues. The V segment lost 4 bases and the J segment 4 bases; nucleotides outside the gene matches: 6. The germline gives CDR1 MNHEY, CDR2 SVGAGI. This chain's CDR3 is CASSSGQGRGNTIYF. Written as DNA, the CDR3 is TGTGCCAGCAGTTCTGGACAGGGACGAGGAAACACCATATATTTT.

The chain joins TRBV10-3 to TRBJ2-3; D may correspond to TRBD1 or TRBD2 (6 bases each). Trimming removed 8 bases at V and 6 bases at J, with 12 bases between. Per the germline V gene, CDR1 is ENHRY and CDR2 is SYGVKD. The CDR3 runs to 12 residues. CDR3: CAISTGADTQYF. As DNA, the CDR3 is TGTGCCATCTCGACGGGGGCCGATACGCAGTATTTT.

The chain links TRBV14 to TRBJ1-2, with 7 bases matching TRBD1. Germline V lookup: CDR1 SGHDN, CDR2 FVKESK. The CDR3 is made up of 16 amino acids. Germline trimming cut 6 bases from V and 4 bases from J; bases unmatched to any gene: 14. The CDR3 loop reads CASSEPRGGGSYGYTF. Written as DNA, the CDR3 is TGTGCCAGCAGTGAACCGCGTGGAGGGGGCAGCTATGGCTACACCTTC.

This chain joins TRBV2 and TRBJ1-3; D is unresolved. The germline gives CDR1 SNHLY, CDR2 FYNNEI. Trimming removed 6 bases at V and 0 bases at J, with 18 bases between. The length of the CDR3 is 17 residues. CDR3 bases: TGTGCCAGCAGGGCCGAACATCCTTTCTCCTCTGGAAACACCATATATTTT. This encodes CASRAEHPFSSGNTIYF.

The chain recombines TRBV28 with TRBJ2-7; 10 bases are shared with TRBD2. The V gene's germline CDR1 is MDHEN and CDR2 SYDVKM. J lost 0 bases, V lost 4 bases, and 3 bases had no gene match. This CDR3 contains 15 residues. This CDR3 is CASSSSGGGSYEQYF. DNA for the CDR3: TGTGCCAGCAGTTCCAGCGGGGGGGGCTCCTACGAGCAGTACTTC.

This sequence joins TRBV13 and TRBJ2-7; D unclear. The CDR3 runs to 11 residues. Trimming pared 2 bases from V and 6 bases from J, leaving 5 bases between. Germline lookup yields CDR1 PRHDT and CDR2 FYEKMQ (reference sequence). The CDR3 nucleotides read TGTGCCAGCAGCTTACCGGCCGAGCAGTACTTC. It translates to CASSLPAEQYF. Supplemented by reference TRBV13 and TRBJ2-7, the full variable domain reads AAGVIQSPRHLIKEKRETATLKCYPIPRHDTVYWYQQGPGQDPQFLISFYEKMQSDKGSIPDRFSAQQFSDYHSELNMSSLELGDSALYFCASSLPAEQYFGPGTRLTVT.

This chain links TRBV28 with TRBJ1-2; tentatively, D is TRBD1 (5 bases). The germline CDR1 and CDR2 sequences are MDHEN and SYDVKM. The V and J ends lost 6 bases and 8 bases respectively, with 22 bases between them. The CDR3 sequence is 15 residues long. As DNA, the CDR3 is TGTGCCAGCAGCCTCCTTCAAGCGGGGAAGGGGGGCTACACCTTC. This encodes CASSLLQAGKGGYTF.